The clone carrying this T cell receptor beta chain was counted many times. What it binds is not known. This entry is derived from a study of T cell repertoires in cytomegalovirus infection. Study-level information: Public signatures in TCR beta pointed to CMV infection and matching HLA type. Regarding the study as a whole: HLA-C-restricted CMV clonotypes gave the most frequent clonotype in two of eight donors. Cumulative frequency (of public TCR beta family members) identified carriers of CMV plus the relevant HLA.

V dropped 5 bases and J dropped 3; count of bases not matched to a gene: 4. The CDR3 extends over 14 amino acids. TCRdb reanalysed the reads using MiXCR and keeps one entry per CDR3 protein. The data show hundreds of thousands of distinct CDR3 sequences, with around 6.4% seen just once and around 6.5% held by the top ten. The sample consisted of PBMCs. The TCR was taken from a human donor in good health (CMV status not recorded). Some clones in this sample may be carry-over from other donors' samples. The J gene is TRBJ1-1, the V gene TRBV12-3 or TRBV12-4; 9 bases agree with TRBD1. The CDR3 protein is CASSGQGLHTEAFF. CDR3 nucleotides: TGTGCCAGCAGTGGACAGGGGCTCCACACTGAAGCTTTCTTT.